This T cell receptor beta chain was sequenced during a study of molecular identifiers for immune sequencing clone quantification. V gave up 2 bases and J gave up 4 bases, with 11 bases separating them. This CDR3 is built from 14 residues. In germline, CDR1 is MNHEY, CDR2 SVGAGI. In this sample, this clonotype turned up a few times. TCRdb re-called the PCR reads with MiXCR, one entry per CDR3 protein. The table lists thousands of distinct CDR3 sequences, 33% of them singletons. The clonotype originates from a human donor in good health. Some libraries in this study had Jurkat cell RNA spiked in. The sequencing input was naive CD8+ T cells from blood, with Jurkat cell RNA spiked in. Subset here: FACS-sorted CD8+CD4-CCR7+CD45RA+ naive T cells. The rearrangement links TRBV6-5 to TRBJ1-2, with TRBD1 as a possible D gene (5 bases). The DNA for the CDR3 is TGTGCCAGCAGTTACGTACAGGAATTCTATGGCTACACCTTC. Its protein is CASSYVQEFYGYTF.